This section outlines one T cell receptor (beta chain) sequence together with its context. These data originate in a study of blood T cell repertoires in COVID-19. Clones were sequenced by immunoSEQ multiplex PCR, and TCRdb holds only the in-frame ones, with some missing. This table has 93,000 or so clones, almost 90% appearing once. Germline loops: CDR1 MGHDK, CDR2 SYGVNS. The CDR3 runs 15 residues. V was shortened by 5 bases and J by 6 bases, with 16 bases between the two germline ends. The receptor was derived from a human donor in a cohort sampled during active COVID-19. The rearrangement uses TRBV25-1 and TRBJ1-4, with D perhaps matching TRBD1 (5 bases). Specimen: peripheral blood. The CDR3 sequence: CASSRFQGSYEKLFF. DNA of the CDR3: TGTGCCAGCAGTCGCTTTCAGGGATCGTATGAAAAACTGTTTTTT.